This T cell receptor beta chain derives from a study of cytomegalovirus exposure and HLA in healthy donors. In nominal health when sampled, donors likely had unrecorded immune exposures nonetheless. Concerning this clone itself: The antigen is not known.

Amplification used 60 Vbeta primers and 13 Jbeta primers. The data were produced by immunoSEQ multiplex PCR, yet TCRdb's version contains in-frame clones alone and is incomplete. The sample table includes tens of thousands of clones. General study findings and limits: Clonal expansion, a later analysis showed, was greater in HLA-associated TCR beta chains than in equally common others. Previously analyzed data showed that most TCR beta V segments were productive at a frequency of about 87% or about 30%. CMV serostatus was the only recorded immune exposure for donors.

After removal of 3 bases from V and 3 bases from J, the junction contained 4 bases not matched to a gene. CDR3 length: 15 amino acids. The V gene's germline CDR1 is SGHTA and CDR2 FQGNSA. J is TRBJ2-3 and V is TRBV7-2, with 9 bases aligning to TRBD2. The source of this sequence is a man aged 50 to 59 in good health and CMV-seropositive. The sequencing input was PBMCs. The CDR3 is CASSFPTSGTDTQYF. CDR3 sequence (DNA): TGTGCCAGCAGCTTCCCCACTAGCGGGACAGATACGCAGTATTTT.